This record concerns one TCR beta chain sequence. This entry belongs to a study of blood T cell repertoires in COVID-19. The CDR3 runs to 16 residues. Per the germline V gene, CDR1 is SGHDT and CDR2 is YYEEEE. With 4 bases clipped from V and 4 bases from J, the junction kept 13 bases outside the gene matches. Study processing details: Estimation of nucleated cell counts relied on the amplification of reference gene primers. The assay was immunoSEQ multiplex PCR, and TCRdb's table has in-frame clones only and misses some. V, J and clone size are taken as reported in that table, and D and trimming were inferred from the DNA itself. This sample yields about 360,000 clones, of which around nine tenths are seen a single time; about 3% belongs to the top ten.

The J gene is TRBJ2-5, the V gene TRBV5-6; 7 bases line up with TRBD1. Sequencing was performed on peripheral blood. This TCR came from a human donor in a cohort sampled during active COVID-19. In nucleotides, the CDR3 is TGTGCCAGCAGCCCCCGATACAGGGGACGGAGAGAGACCCAGTACTTC. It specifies CASSPRYRGRRETQYF.